The 32 T cell receptor beta chains presented below share a single source sample, sequenced in a study of beta chain features in type 1 diabetes. cDNA synthesis used the whole RNA isolate, giving expressed TCRB sequences. Generated by immunoSEQ multiplex PCR, the TCRdb table keeps only in-frame clones and is missing some. Of about 930,000 clones detected, roughly 17% appear once; the ten largest clones hold around 0.02%. Sequenced material: naive CD4+ T cells from blood. The receptors shown here come from a woman aged 18-29 years in good health.

V and J are TRBV5-1 and TRBJ1-3; D uncertain. Germline-derived CDR1 and CDR2 are SGHRS and YFSETQ. CDR3 size: 13 residues. The germline V and J ends were trimmed by 5 bases and 0 bases, with 6 bases remaining between them. CDR3 sequence (DNA): TGCGCCAGCAGAACCGCCTCTGGAAACACCATATATTTT. This gives the protein CASRTASGNTIYF.

This clone is a singleton in its sample. Mismatch with germline at one junction end may stem from a read error. This chain connects TRBV28 to TRBJ1-5; no clear D. In germline, CDR1 is MDHEN, CDR2 SYDVKM. CDR3 length: 13 residues. This chain's CDR3 is CASSLTKGGYSDF. The CDR3 DNA reads TGTGCCAGCAGTTTGACTAAAGGAGGGTATTCGGATTTT.

In this sample, this clone turned up a few times. This rearrangement joins TRBV19 to TRBJ2-4; 13 bases align to TRBD2. The CDR3 has 16 amino acids. Germline V gene data show CDR1 as LNHDA and CDR2 as SQIVND (reference sequence). V shed 1 base, J shed 7 bases, and the junction held 4 bases outside the gene matches. Here the CDR3 DNA reads TGTGCCAGTAGTATAGCGACTAGCGGGAGGCGCAACATTCAGTACTTC. It yields the protein CASSIATSGRRNIQYF.

This clone was seen a few times. The rearrangement links TRBV7-9 to TRBJ2-2; TRBD1 might be the D (5 bases). In germline, CDR1 is SEHNR, CDR2 FQNEAQ (reference sequence). CDR3 size: 15 residues. V was clipped by 3 bases and J by 6 bases, with 14 bases between them. CDR3 coding DNA: TGTGCCAGCAGCTTGCAGGGTGTATTTTCCGGGGAGCTGTTTTTT. This codes for CASSLQGVFSGELFF.

The V call is TRBV7-9, the J call TRBJ1-2, with D unclear. Germline CDR1 SEHNR, CDR2 FQNEAQ (reference sequence). The CDR3 totals 13 residues. Trimming took off 5 bases at V and 0 bases at J, with 7 bases between the two ends. CDR3 bases: TGTGCCAGCAGCCCAGCGGCTAACTATGGCTACACCTTC. This gives the protein CASSPAANYGYTF.

This clone was seen a few times. The rearrangement joins TRBV6-7 to TRBJ1-1; D call uncertain. TRBV6-7 has ORF status, its function being uncertain. Trimming left V 10 bases short and J 1 base short, with 16 bases between. CDR3 size: 14 residues. CDR3 DNA: TGTGCCACCACCACGGGTAGCGCGAACACTGAAGCTTTCTTT. Its translation: CATTTGSANTEAFF.

This clone was seen more than once but under ten times. The chain has TRBV28 and TRBJ2-2; the D gene could be TRBD1 or TRBD2 (6 bases each). The CDR3 spans 15 residues. The germline V and J ends were trimmed by 8 bases and 3 bases, with 16 bases remaining between them. Germline V gene lookup returns CDR1 MDHEN and CDR2 SYDVKM. CDR3 residues: CASLEGGQDTGELFF. The CDR3, as DNA: TGTGCCAGCCTCGAAGGGGGGCAGGACACCGGGGAGCTGTTTTTT.

This clone was recorded a few times. This chain joins TRBV4-3 and TRBJ2-7, with D maybe TRBD1 (6 bases). Germline CDR1 and CDR2: LGHNA and YSLEER. There are 16 residues in the CDR3. Trimming cost V 0 bases and J 7 bases, with 19 bases left between them. The CDR3 DNA sequence: TGCGCCAGCAGCCAAGAAGGGGGTAGAGGGAAGGGAGAGCAGTACTTC. This codes for CASSQEGGRGKGEQYF.

The chain joins TRBV9 to TRBJ2-1; 9 nucleotides line up with TRBD2. There are 13 residues in the CDR3. With V trimmed by 0 bases and J by 9 bases, 1 base remained unmatched. The germline V gene has CDR1 SGDLS and CDR2 YYNGEE. CDR3 amino acids: CASSVASGVEQFF. The DNA for the CDR3 is TGTGCCAGCAGCGTAGCTAGCGGGGTTGAGCAGTTCTTC.

V gene TRBV7-9 combines with J gene TRBJ1-5, with D hard to call. The CDR3 contains 13 residues. V lost 2 bases and J 5 bases, leaving 7 bases between the germline ends. Per the germline V gene, CDR1 is SEHNR and CDR2 is FQNEAQ (reference sequence). The CDR3: CASSLTEYQPQHF. The CDR3 DNA follows: TGTGCCAGCAGCTTAACCGAATATCAGCCCCAGCATTTT.

The J gene is TRBJ2-3, the V gene TRBV4-1, with 10 bases identical to TRBD2. Unmatched junction bases numbered 10, after V lost 2 bases and J lost 11 bases. The CDR3 totals 15 residues. Germline V gives CDR1 MGHRA, CDR2 YSYEKL. This CDR3 is CASSQRGLARSGQYF. The CDR3 DNA is TGCGCCAGCAGCCAAAGGGGACTAGCGAGGTCCGGGCAGTATTTT.

In its sample, this clone was seen a few times. This chain uses TRBV10-3 with TRBJ1-1, with D possibly TRBD1 on 5 matching bases. Germline V gene data show CDR1 as ENHRY and CDR2 as SYGVKD. V lost 0 bases and J lost 4, with 12 bases in between. CDR3 size: 15 residues. The CDR3 region is CAISESGVSITEAFF. The CDR3 DNA reads TGTGCCATCAGTGAGTCGGGGGTATCGATCACTGAAGCTTTCTTT.

The rearrangement uses TRBV11-2 and TRBJ2-1; the D call may be TRBD1 or TRBD2 (5 bases each). The V end was cut by 5 bases, the J end by 7 bases, with 18 bases between. Germline V lookup: CDR1 SGHAT, CDR2 FQNNGV. This CDR3 spans 15 amino acids. This CDR3 is CASSARDLLRNEQFF. The CDR3 DNA is TGTGCCAGCAGCGCCCGGGACCTACTCCGGAATGAGCAGTTCTTC.

CDR3 nucleotide sequence: TGTGCCAGCAGTTTAGATCAACGGGCCTCTGGGGCCAACGTCCTGACTTTC. This translates into CASSLDQRASGANVLTF. The rearrangement joins TRBV27 to TRBJ2-6; D unclear. Germline CDR1 and CDR2: MNHEY and SMNVEV (reference sequence). V shed 2 bases and J shed 0 bases, with 11 bases lying between them. This CDR3 has 17 residues.

Turning to this clone: The sample contains more than one DNA sequence encoding this CDR3. The chain couples TRBV6-5 to TRBJ2-2; D remains ambiguous. CDR3 size: 13 residues. Per germline, CDR1 MNHEY and CDR2 SVGAGI. Between the trimmed V and J ends, which lost 0 bases and 4 bases, there was a span of 3 bases. The CDR3 protein is CASSYSFTGELFF. The CDR3 nucleotides read TGTGCCAGCAGTTACTCTTTCACCGGGGAGCTGTTTTTT.

The chain uses TRBV7-2 and TRBJ2-7; 7 bases fit TRBD2. Germline V gives CDR1 SGHTA, CDR2 FQGNSA. This CDR3 region has 18 residues. V shed 1 base, J shed 2 bases, and the junction held 14 bases outside the gene matches. The CDR3 reads CASSLVFSVAGAAYEQYF. Written as DNA, the CDR3 is TGTGCCAGCAGCTTAGTATTTTCGGTCGCGGGAGCTGCCTACGAGCAGTACTTC.

This clone was seen more than once but under ten times. The chain links TRBV11-2 to TRBJ2-3; a weak D match, TRBD1 (5 bases). The V end was cut by 0 bases, the J end by 4 bases, with 11 bases between. Germline V gives CDR1 SGHAT, CDR2 FQNNGV. CDR3 length: 15 amino acids. The CDR3 region is CASSLEGLRADTQYF. CDR3 sequence (DNA): TGTGCCAGCAGCTTAGAGGGTCTCAGGGCAGATACGCAGTATTTT.

This clone showed up just once. J is TRBJ2-1 and V is TRBV27; the D gene is possibly TRBD1 (6 bases). The V gene's germline CDR1 is MNHEY and CDR2 SMNVEV (reference sequence). The V gene lost 3 bases and the J gene lost 8 bases, with 14 bases spanning the gap. This CDR3 region has 14 residues. The CDR3 reads CASSLRQGMDEQFF. The DNA for the CDR3 is TGTGCCAGCAGTTTGCGGCAGGGGATGGATGAGCAGTTCTTC.

The chain uses TRBV5-1 and TRBJ2-7; 8 bases are shared with TRBD2. The trim removed 4 bases at V and 2 bases at J, leaving 8 bases unmatched. Germline CDR1 and CDR2: SGHRS and YFSETQ. The CDR3 runs to 15 residues. CDR3 sequence: CASSRDSGNTYEQYF. DNA for the CDR3: TGCGCCAGCAGCCGGGATAGCGGGAATACCTACGAGCAGTACTTC.

This clone has just a few counts. This sequence joins TRBV4-3 and TRBJ1-2, with 10 nucleotides matching TRBD1. The V gene's germline CDR1 is LGHNA and CDR2 YSLEER. CDR3 length: 15 residues. V gave up 3 bases and J gave up 4 bases; unmatched junction bases: 5. CDR3 amino acids: CASSQAGTGVYGYTF. The CDR3 coding sequence is TGCGCCAGCAGCCAGGCCGGGACAGGGGTCTATGGCTACACCTTC.

As for this clone: Additional DNA sequences in this sample encode the identical CDR3. V gene TRBV5-1 combines with J gene TRBJ2-2, with D unclear. The V and J ends lost 0 bases and 3 bases respectively, with 3 bases between them. This CDR3 is built from 13 residues. The germline V gene has CDR1 SGHRS and CDR2 YFSETQ. CDR3 in DNA: TGCGCCAGCAGCTTGGCCCACACCGGGGAGCTGTTTTTT. As protein: CASSLAHTGELFF.

The rearrangement joins TRBV7-8 to TRBJ2-7; D is possibly TRBD1 (5 bases). The CDR3 has 16 amino acids. Trimming removed 0 bases at V and 1 base at J, with 13 bases between. Germline-derived CDR1 and CDR2 are SGHVS and FQNEAQ. CDR3 amino acids: CASSLATGLGSYEQYF. The CDR3 DNA follows: TGTGCCAGCAGCTTAGCCACAGGATTAGGGTCCTACGAGCAGTACTTC.

The rearrangement joins TRBV7-2 to TRBJ2-7; the match to TRBD1 covers 9 bases. Losses at the gene ends were 5 bases for V and 7 bases for J; bases not matched to a gene: 9. CDR1 is SGHTA, CDR2 FQGNSA, per germline. This CDR3 is built from 14 residues. The CDR3 DNA reads as TGTGCCAGCAGCGTAGGACAGGGGAGGGGAGAGCAGTACTTC. It translates to CASSVGQGRGEQYF.

This clone was observed a few times. The chain couples TRBV29-1 to TRBJ2-7; 9 positions match TRBD2. Looked up from germline, CDR1 is SQVTM and CDR2 is ANQGSEA. The CDR3 spans 13 residues. With V trimmed by 3 bases and J by 4 bases, 4 bases remained unmatched. CDR3 amino acids: CSVDIAGGYEQYF. The CDR3 region has the DNA TGCAGCGTTGATATTGCGGGAGGGTACGAGCAGTACTTC.

This clone was seen a handful of times. The gene calls are TRBV21-1 and TRBJ2-1; the table's D call TRBD1 went unverified against the DNA. TRBV21-1 is classified as a pseudogene. This CDR3 is built from 16 residues. The CDR3 DNA follows: TGTGCCAGCAGCAAGCCCCGGACAGGGGAGTACAATGAGCAGTTCTTC. Translation: CASSKPRTGEYNEQFF.

This sequence joins TRBV7-2 and TRBJ2-5; D uncertain. Germline CDR1 is SGHTA and CDR2 is FQGNSA. This CDR3 is 12 amino acids long. V was shortened by 2 bases and J by 4 bases, with 5 bases between the two germline ends. The CDR3 protein is CASSLLLETQYF. The CDR3 DNA is TGTGCCAGCAGCTTATTGCTAGAGACCCAGTACTTC. Variable domain in full (rest from reference TRBV7-2 and TRBJ2-5): GAGVSQSPSNKVTEKGKDVELRCDPISGHTALYWYRQSLGQGLEFLIYFQGNSAPDKSGLPSDRFSAERTGGSVSTLTIQRTQQEDSAVYLCASSLLLETQYFGPGTRLLVL.

The J gene is TRBJ1-5, the V gene TRBV15; D perhaps matches TRBD1 (5 bases). Trimming removed 3 bases at V and 1 base at J, with 16 bases between. CDR1 and CDR2 from the germline V gene are LNHNV and YYDKDF (reference sequence). CDR3 size: 17 residues. The CDR3 region has the DNA TGTGCCACCAGCAGTGTTGGGACCGGGGGGAGCAATCAGCCCCAGCATTTT. This translates into CATSSVGTGGSNQPQHF.

V gene TRBV5-1 combines with J gene TRBJ1-2; no reliable D call. Germline V gene sequence: CDR1 SGHRS, CDR2 YFSETQ. The germline V and J ends were trimmed by 4 bases and 5 bases, with 15 bases remaining between them. The CDR3 extends over 14 amino acids. The CDR3 loop reads CASSPLDYYYGYTF. For the CDR3, the DNA is TGCGCCAGCAGCCCCCTCGACTACTATTATGGCTACACCTTC.

The genes are TRBV19 and TRBJ2-1; TRBD1 matches at 9 bases. Germline-derived CDR1 and CDR2 are LNHDA and SQIVND (reference sequence). The CDR3 length is 12 residues. V gave up 4 bases and J gave up 11 bases; unmatched junction bases: 3. Written as DNA, the CDR3 is TGTGCCAGTAGTACGGACAGGGGTAAGCAGTTCTTC. Translated: CASSTDRGKQFF.

This clone was seen more than once but under ten times. The V call is TRBV25-1, the J call TRBJ2-1, with D possibly being TRBD1 or TRBD2 (6 bases each). This CDR3 has 12 residues. The V gene's germline CDR1 is MGHDK and CDR2 SYGVNS. V gave up 6 bases and J gave up 13 bases, with 16 bases separating them. The CDR3 loop is CASSPQRGEQFF. The DNA for the CDR3 is TGTGCCAGCAGCCCCCAAAGGGGGGAACAGTTCTTC.

V is TRBV10-3 and J is TRBJ2-1; TRBD2 aligns across 11 bases. This CDR3 is 16 amino acids long. Germline V lookup: CDR1 ENHRY, CDR2 SYGVKD. V was pared by 10 bases and J by 2 bases, with 10 bases of the junction left unmatched. The CDR3 protein is CANPKTSGSTYNEQFF. The CDR3 bases are TGTGCCAATCCCAAAACTAGCGGGAGTACCTACAATGAGCAGTTCTTC.

This clone was found a few times. The identical CDR3 is also encoded by other nucleotide sequences in the sample. This sequence joins TRBV5-1 and TRBJ2-2; 9 positions agree with TRBD2. The germline V gene has CDR1 SGHRS and CDR2 YFSETQ. There are 15 residues in the CDR3. V trimming: 4 bases; J trimming: 5 bases; junction bases outside the gene matches: 6. CDR3 protein: CASSAAGGGTGELFF. The DNA of the CDR3 is TGCGCCAGCAGCGCAGCGGGAGGTGGTACCGGGGAGCTGTTTTTT.